What follows are 9 T cell receptor beta chains derived from one specimen sequenced in a study of PD-L1 blockade in urothelial cancer. The time point denotes: peripheral blood 6 weeks after treatment start. TCRdb keeps only in-frame clones here, not all; method: immunoSEQ multiplex PCR. The repertoire includes about 30,000 clones, nearly 90% of them detected once, and about 8% sits in the top ten. This specimen consisted of PBMCs, obtained around atezolizumab (anti-PD-L1) treatment. The source of these receptors is an elderly man with urothelial cancer.

This clone was observed a single time. The chain has TRBV19 and TRBJ1-1, with TRBD1 matching over 7 bases. Germline CDR1 is LNHDA and CDR2 is SQIVND (reference sequence). The CDR3 is 14 residues long. The V gene end was trimmed by 4 bases and the J gene end by 2 bases; junction bases not matched to a gene: 4. Here the CDR3 DNA reads TGTGCCAGTAGTACCGGGACAGAAAACACTGAAGCTTTCTTT. The encoded protein is CASSTGTENTEAFF.

CDR3 sequence (DNA): TGTGCCAGCAGTTTTAACCCGACTAGCGGATCCTCCTACGAGCAGTACTTC. Protein sequence: CASSFNPTSGSSYEQYF. The chain employs TRBV27 and TRBJ2-7; TRBD2 agrees at 9 bases. Unmatched junction bases numbered 9, after V lost 3 bases and J lost 0 bases. CDR1 and CDR2 (germline): MNHEY, SMNVEV (reference sequence). CDR3 size: 17 residues.

This clone was counted a few times. Other DNA sequences in the sample encode the same CDR3. V usage is TRBV5-6 and J usage is TRBJ1-1, with unresolved D. Trimming removed 1 base at V and 1 base at J, with 8 bases between. This CDR3 has 14 amino acids. CDR1 is SGHDT and CDR2 is YYEEEE in the germline V gene. For the CDR3, the DNA is TGTGCCAGCAGCTTGTCGTCCAGGAACACTGAAGCTTTCTTT. Translation: CASSLSSRNTEAFF.

The chain combines TRBV5-6 with TRBJ2-4; 10 bases agree with TRBD1. Unmatched junction bases numbered 9, after V lost 4 bases and J lost 2 bases. Germline CDR1 reads SGHDT; CDR2 reads YYEEEE. The CDR3 extends over 17 amino acids. CDR3 protein: CASSAGTGAPTKNIQYF. The DNA for the CDR3 is TGTGCCAGCAGCGCCGGGACAGGGGCTCCCACCAAAAACATTCAGTACTTC.

This clone was counted a single time. V usage is TRBV6-5 and J usage is TRBJ1-2, with 9 nucleotides matching TRBD1. Trimming removed 7 bases from V and 8 bases from J; junction bases left unmatched: 11. Per the germline V gene, CDR1 is MNHEY and CDR2 is SVGAGI. This CDR3 is built from 14 residues. CDR3 sequence (DNA): TGTGCCAGCACTACCGGCGGGACAGGGTTGGGCTACACCTTC. The encoded protein is CASTTGGTGLGYTF.

The V call is TRBV10-1, the J call TRBJ1-3; D is unresolved. This CDR3 contains 16 residues. Trimming removed 7 bases from V and 0 bases from J, with 16 bases in between. CDR1 and CDR2 (germline): WNHNN, SYGVQD (reference sequence). The CDR3 DNA reads TGCGCCAGCATTAACCCTCGGGTATTCTCTGGAAACACCATATATTTT. Its translation is CASINPRVFSGNTIYF.

This chain joins TRBV5-1 and TRBJ2-4; 9 bases fit TRBD2. V lost 8 bases and J lost 3; bases outside the gene matches: 9. Germline V gene lookup returns CDR1 SGHRS and CDR2 YFSETQ. This CDR3 is built from 15 residues. CDR3 coding DNA: TGCGCCAGTCGCTTTAGCGGGAGCGACAAAAACATTCAGTACTTC. Residues: CASRFSGSDKNIQYF.

The chain joins TRBV5-1 to TRBJ2-5; 7 positions match TRBD1. The end of the DNA is better explained by TRBJ2-7, so the J call may be wrong. There are 17 residues in the CDR3. The germline V gene has CDR1 SGHRS and CDR2 YFSETQ. The CDR3 nucleotides read TGCGCCAGCAGCTTGGGAGTGCCCCGACAGGGTTTCTACGAGCAGTACTTC. Translating it yields CASSLGVPRQGFYEQYF.

This clone occurred a few times. The chain couples TRBV30 to TRBJ2-7, with 10 nucleotides matching TRBD2. Germline CDR1 reads GTSNPN; CDR2 reads SVGIG (reference sequence). The CDR3 has 13 residues. V shed 1 base, J shed 6 bases, and the junction held 3 bases outside the gene matches. CDR3 region: CAWSASGSGEQYF. CDR3 nucleotides: TGTGCCTGGAGTGCTAGCGGGAGCGGCGAGCAGTACTTC.